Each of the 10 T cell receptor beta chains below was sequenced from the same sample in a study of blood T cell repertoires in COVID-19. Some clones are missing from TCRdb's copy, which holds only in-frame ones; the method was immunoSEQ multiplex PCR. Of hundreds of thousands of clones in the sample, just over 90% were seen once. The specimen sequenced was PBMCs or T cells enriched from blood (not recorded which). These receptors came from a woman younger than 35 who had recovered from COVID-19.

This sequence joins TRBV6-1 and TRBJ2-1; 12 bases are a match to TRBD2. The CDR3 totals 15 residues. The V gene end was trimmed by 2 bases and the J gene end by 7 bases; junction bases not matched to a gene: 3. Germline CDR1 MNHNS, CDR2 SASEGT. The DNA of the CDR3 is TGTGCCAGCAGTGAACTAGCGGGGGGGCAGAATGAGCAGTTCTTC. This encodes CASSELAGGQNEQFF.

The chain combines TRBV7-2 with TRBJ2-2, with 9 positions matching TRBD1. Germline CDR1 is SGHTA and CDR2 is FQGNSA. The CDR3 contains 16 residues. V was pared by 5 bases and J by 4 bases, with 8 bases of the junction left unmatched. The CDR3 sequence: CASSLYRTGVTGELFF. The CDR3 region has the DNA TGTGCCAGCAGCCTATACCGGACAGGGGTCACCGGGGAGCTGTTTTTT.

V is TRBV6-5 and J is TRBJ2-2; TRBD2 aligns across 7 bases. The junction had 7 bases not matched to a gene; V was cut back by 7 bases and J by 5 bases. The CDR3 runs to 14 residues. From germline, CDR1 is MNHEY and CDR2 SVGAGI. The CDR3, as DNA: TGTGCCAGCACCTTGGGGGGGAGTACCGGGGAGCTGTTTTTT. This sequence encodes CASTLGGSTGELFF.

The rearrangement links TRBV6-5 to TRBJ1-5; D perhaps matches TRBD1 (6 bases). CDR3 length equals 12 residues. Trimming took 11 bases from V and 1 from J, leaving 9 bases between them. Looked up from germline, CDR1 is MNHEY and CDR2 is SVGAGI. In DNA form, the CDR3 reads TGTGCCGCAGGACAGAGCAATCAGCCCCAGCATTTT. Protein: CAAGQSNQPQHF.

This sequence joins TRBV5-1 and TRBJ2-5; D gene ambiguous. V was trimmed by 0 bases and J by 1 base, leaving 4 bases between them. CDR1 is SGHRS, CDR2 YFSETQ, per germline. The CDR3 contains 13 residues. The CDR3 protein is CASSLDSQETQYF. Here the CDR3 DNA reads TGCGCCAGCAGCTTGGACTCCCAAGAGACCCAGTACTTC.

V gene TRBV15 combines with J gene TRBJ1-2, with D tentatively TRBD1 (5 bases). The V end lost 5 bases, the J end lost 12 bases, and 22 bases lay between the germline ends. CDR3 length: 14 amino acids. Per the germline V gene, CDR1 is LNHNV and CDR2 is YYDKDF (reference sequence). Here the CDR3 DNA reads TGTGCCACCAGCTCCCGCCCGGATACAGGAACCAACACCTTC. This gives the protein CATSSRPDTGTNTF. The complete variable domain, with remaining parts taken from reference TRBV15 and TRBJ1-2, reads DAMVIQNPRYQVTQFGKPVTLSCSQTLNHNVMYWYQQKSSQAPKLLFHYYDKDFNNEADTPDNFQSRRPNTSFCFLDIRSPGLGDTAMYLCATSSRPDTGTNTFGSGTRLTVV.

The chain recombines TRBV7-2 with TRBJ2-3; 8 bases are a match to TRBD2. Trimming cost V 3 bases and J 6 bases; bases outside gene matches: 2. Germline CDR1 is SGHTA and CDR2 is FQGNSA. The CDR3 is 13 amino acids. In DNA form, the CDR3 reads TGTGCCAGCAGCTTCGGGGGGGCCGATACGCAGTATTTT. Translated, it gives CASSFGGADTQYF. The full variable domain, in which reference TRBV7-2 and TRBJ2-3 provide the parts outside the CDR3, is GAGVSQSPSNKVTEKGKDVELRCDPISGHTALYWYRQSLGQGLEFLIYFQGNSAPDKSGLPSDRFSAERTGGSVSTLTIQRTQQEDSAVYLCASSFGGADTQYFGPGTRLTVL.

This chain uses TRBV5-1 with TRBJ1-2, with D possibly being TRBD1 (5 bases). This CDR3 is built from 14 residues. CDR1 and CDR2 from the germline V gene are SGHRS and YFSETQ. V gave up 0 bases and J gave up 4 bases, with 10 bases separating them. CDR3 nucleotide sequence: TGCGCCAGCAGCTTGGATGCAGGGCCCTATGGCTACACCTTC. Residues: CASSLDAGPYGYTF.

CDR3 in amino acids: CASRASVAGGPYEQYF. The DNA of the CDR3 is TGTGCCAGTAGAGCCTCGGTAGCGGGAGGGCCCTACGAGCAGTACTTC. The gene calls are TRBV19 and TRBJ2-7, with 11 bases aligning to TRBD2. The length of the CDR3 is 16 residues. The V gene end was trimmed by 6 bases and the J gene end by 2 bases; junction bases not matched to a gene: 9. Looked up from germline, CDR1 is LNHDA and CDR2 is SQIVND (reference sequence).

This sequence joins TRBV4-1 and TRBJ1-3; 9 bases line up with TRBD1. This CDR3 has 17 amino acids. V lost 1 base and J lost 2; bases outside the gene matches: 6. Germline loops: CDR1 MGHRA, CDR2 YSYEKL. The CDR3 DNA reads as TGCGCCAGCAGCCAAGTTCAGGGGACAGGGACTGGAAACACCATATATTTT. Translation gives CASSQVQGTGTGNTIYF.